The clone carrying this T cell receptor beta chain occurred many times. Its antigen is still unknown. From 5'RACE with constant-segment primers came TCR alpha and TCR beta cDNA libraries that carried sample barcodes and UMIs. TCRdb fed the 5' RACE reads into MiXCR, producing one record per CDR3 protein. The table shows about 340,000 distinct CDR3 sequences, with around an eighth occurring only once. V lost 0 bases and J lost 2, with 11 bases in between. Germline assignment: CDR1 SGDLS and CDR2 YYNGEE. The CDR3 extends over 15 amino acids. This sample is part of a study of T-cell memory formation after mild COVID-19. Looking at the study overall: The TCR clusters were mostly specific to one donor. Whole-study results and caveats: Day 37-peaking second-wave clones had unconfirmed SARS-CoV-2 specificity. Day 15 to 85 contracting clones showed balanced CD4/CD8; later expanders leaned CD4+.

The specimen was PBMCs or a T cell subset sorted from them (not recorded which). The chain carries TRBV9 and TRBJ1-2; weak D call: TRBD1 (5 bases). The TCR sequence derives from a man aged 18 to 30 who had mild COVID-19 (a few samples of this study predate the infection). Cell type and time point are not known. CDR3 nucleotide sequence: TGTGCCAGCAGCGTAGCTACGGCAGGGAACTATGGCTACACCTTC. Translating it yields CASSVATAGNYGYTF.